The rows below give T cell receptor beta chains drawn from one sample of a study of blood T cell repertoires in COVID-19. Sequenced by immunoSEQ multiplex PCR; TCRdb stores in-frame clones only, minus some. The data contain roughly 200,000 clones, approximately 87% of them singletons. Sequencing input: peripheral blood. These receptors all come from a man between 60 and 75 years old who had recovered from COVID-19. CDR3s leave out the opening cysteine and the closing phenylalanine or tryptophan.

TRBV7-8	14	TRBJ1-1	ASKGQSSGMNTEAF
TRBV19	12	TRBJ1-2	ASSIWTGEYGYT
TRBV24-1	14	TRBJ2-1	ATRRGGLAGHNEQF
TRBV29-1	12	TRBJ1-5	SVVVAALNQPQH
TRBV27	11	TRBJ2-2	ASSLMRAGELF
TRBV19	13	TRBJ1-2	ASGDRGSSNYGYT
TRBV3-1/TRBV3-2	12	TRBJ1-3	ASSLSGQRNTIY
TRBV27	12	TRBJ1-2	ASTPHGGVNGYT
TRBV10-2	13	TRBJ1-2	ASSEATGGIGGYT
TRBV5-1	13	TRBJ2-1	ASSLAGNSYNEQF
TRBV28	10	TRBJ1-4	ATQGGREKLF
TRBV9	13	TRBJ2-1	ASSVGGESYNEQF
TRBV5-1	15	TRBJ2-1	ASSPAAGLAGANEQF
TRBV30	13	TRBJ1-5	AWGHGLGGGEPQH
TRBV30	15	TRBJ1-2	AWSASGLGGSGYGYT
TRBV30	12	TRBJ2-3	AWSVQQGADTQY
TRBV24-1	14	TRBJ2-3	ATSDATGVRADTQY
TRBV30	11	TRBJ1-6	ASRRGRESPLH
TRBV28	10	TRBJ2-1	ASSLVQIEQF
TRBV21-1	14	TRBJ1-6	ASSKGDSSYNSPLH
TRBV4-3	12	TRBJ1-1	ASSQQTGSYEAF
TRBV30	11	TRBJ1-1	ACDGQGNTEAF
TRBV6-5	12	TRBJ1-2	ASSSRQGNYGYT
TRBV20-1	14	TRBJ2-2	SASKAGRLYTGELF
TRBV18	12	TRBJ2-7	ASSPGTASYEQY
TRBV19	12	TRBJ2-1	ASSKGHSYNEQF
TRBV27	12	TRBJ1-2	ASSPGTGNYGYT
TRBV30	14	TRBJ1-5	AWSVPGRTSHQPQH
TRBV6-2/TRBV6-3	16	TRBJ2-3	ASSFHSTTSGSTDTQY
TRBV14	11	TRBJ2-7	ASSLGRDYEQY
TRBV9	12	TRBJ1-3	ASSSGQGWNTIY
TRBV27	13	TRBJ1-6	ASRGQSSYNSPLH
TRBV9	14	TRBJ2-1	ASSVAGQRGYNEQF
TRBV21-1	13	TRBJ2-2	ASRFSRGCTGELF
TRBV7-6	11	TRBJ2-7	ASSLIQDYEQY
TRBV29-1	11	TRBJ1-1	SVKDTSMTEAF
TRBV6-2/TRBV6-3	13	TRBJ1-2	ASSPGQGLDYGYT
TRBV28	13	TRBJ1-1	ASTSPAGMNTEAF
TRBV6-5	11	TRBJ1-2	ASSIRGDYGYT
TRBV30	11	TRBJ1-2	AWSAGTVYGYT
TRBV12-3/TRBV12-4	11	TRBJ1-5	ASSFRHDQPQH
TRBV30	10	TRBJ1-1	AWRDRDTEAF
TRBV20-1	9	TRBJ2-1	SQLGNHEQF